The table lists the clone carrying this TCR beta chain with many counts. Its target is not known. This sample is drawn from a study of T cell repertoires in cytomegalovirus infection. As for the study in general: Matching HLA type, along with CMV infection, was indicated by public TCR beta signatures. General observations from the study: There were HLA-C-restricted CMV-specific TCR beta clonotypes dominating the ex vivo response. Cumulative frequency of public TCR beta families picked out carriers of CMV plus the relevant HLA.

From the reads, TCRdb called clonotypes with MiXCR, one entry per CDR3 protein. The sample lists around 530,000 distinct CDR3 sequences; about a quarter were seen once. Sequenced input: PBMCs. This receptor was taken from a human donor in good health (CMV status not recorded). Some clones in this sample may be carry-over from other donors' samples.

CDR3 in DNA: TGTGCCAGCAGCTTAGCCGGTGCAGGGAGCTCTGGAAACACCATATATTTT. Amino acids: CASSLAGAGSSGNTIYF. The chain employs TRBV7-2 and TRBJ1-3, with D tentatively TRBD1 (5 bases). Germline CDR1 reads SGHTA; CDR2 reads FQGNSA. V was trimmed by 0 bases and J by 0 bases, leaving 12 bases between them. The length of the CDR3 is 17 residues. Drawing the rest from reference TRBV7-2 and TRBJ1-3, the complete variable domain is GAGVSQSPSNKVTEKGKDVELRCDPISGHTALYWYRQSLGQGLEFLIYFQGNSAPDKSGLPSDRFSAERTGGSVSTLTIQRTQQEDSAVYLCASSLAGAGSSGNTIYFGEGSWLTVV.